This TCR beta chain was observed in a study of cytomegalovirus exposure and HLA in healthy donors. Study results and limitations: When the data were analyzed later, several of the most significant clusters appeared to be linked to common viral pathogens. Donors were assumed by presence/absence analyses to have roughly uniform sequencing depth.

On this clone: What it binds is not known.

The study ran its PCR with 60 Vbeta and 13 Jbeta primers. Sequencing used immunoSEQ multiplex PCR; TCRdb keeps in-frame clones, though not all of them. The table has 120,000 to 150,000 clones, roughly 80% seen once. Sequenced material: PBMCs. The receptor comes from a man younger than 35 in good health and CMV-seronegative.

The CDR3 bases are TGCGCCAGCAGCCAAGATGTGTCAGTCTCTGGGGCCAACGTCCTGACTTTC. This gives the protein CASSQDVSVSGANVLTF. The V call is TRBV4-3, the J call TRBJ2-6, with no clear D. V lost 0 bases, J lost 0 bases, and 9 bases lay in between. Germline CDR1 LGHNA, CDR2 YSLEER. The CDR3 has 17 amino acids.